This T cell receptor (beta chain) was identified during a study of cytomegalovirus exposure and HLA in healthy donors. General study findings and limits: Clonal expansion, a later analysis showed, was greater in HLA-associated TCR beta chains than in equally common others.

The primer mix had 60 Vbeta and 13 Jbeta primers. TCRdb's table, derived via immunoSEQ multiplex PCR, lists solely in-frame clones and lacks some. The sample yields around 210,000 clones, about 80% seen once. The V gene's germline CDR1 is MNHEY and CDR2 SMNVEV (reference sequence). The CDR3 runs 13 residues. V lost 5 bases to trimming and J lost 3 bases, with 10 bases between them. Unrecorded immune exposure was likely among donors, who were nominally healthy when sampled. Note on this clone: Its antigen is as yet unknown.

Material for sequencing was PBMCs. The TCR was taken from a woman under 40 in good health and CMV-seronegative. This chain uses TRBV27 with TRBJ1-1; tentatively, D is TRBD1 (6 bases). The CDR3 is CASSTNRDTEAFF. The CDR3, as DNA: TGTGCCAGCAGTACAAACAGGGACACTGAAGCTTTCTTT.